Listed here are 5 T cell receptor beta chains from one sample, sequenced in a study of blood T cell repertoires in COVID-19. Measured with immunoSEQ multiplex PCR; TCRdb has only the in-frame clones, and not every one. Here the sample spans about 380,000 clones, less than 90% being singletons. Material for sequencing was PBMCs or T cells enriched from blood (not recorded which). The source is a woman in her thirties who had recovered from COVID-19.

This clone showed up just a few times. The chain employs TRBV28 and TRBJ1-4; no clear D gene. Germline loops: CDR1 MDHEN, CDR2 SYDVKM. V lost 1 base, J lost 2 bases, and 11 bases lay in between. This CDR3 region has 16 residues. The chain's CDR3 is CASSLSAGWTNEKLFF. The CDR3 nucleotides are TGTGCCAGCAGTTTATCGGCGGGGTGGACTAATGAAAAACTGTTTTTT. The full variable domain, with the rest looked up from reference TRBV28 and TRBJ1-4, is DVKVTQSSRYLVKRTGEKVFLECVQDMDHENMFWYRQDPGLGLRLIYFSYDVKMKEKGDIPEGYSVSREKKERFSLILESASTNQTSMYLCASSLSAGWTNEKLFFGSGTQLSVL.

This chain uses TRBV30 with TRBJ2-7; the match to TRBD2 covers 9 bases. Per the germline V gene, CDR1 is GTSNPN and CDR2 is SVGIG (reference sequence). With V trimmed by 7 bases and J by 7 bases, 8 bases remained unmatched. There are 12 residues in the CDR3. The CDR3 loop reads CAYGVAGVEQYF. The DNA for the CDR3 is TGTGCCTACGGGGTAGCGGGGGTGGAGCAGTACTTC.

The chain links TRBV14 to TRBJ1-2; D is undetermined. V was cut by 9 bases and J by 4 bases, with 15 bases left in between. The CDR3 is made up of 13 amino acids. Per germline, CDR1 SGHDN and CDR2 FVKESK. The CDR3 DNA follows: TGTGCCAGGGGAGGGCGCCGGGTCTATGGCTACACCTTC. It codes for CARGGRRVYGYTF.

The genes are TRBV24-1 and TRBJ2-5; 10 nucleotides align to TRBD2. Germline CDR1 and CDR2: KGHDR and SFDVKD. This CDR3 is 18 amino acids long. V was pared by 1 base and J by 5 bases, with 12 bases of the junction left unmatched. The CDR3 bases are TGTGCCACCAGTGATTTAGCTGGCGCTAGCGGGAGCCGGGAGACCCAGTACTTC. Translating it yields CATSDLAGASGSRETQYF.

The CDR3 bases are TGTGCCAGCAGTGAAGCCGCACTACTACGCGAGCAGTACTTC. Protein product: CASSEAALLREQYF. The rearrangement joins TRBV2 to TRBJ2-7, with D uncertain. Looked up from germline, CDR1 is SNHLY and CDR2 is FYNNEI. This CDR3 comprises 14 residues. V lost 0 bases and J lost 6, with 12 bases in between.